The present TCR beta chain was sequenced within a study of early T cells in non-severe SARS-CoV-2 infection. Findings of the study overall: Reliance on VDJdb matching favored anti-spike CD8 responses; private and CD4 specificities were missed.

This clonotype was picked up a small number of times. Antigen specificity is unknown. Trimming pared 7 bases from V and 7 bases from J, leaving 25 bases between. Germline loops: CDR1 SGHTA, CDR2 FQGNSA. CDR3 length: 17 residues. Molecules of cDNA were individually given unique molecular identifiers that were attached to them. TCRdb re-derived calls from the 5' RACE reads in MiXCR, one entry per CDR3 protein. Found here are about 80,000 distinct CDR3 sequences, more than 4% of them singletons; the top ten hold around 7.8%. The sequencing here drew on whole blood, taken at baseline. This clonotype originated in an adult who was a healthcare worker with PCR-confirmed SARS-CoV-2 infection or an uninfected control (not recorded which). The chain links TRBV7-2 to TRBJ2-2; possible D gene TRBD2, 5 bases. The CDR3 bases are TGTGCCAGCACCCCATCGAGGGTGGGAGTACGAGACGGGGAGCTGTTTTTT. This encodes CASTPSRVGVRDGELFF.